This record concerns one TCR beta chain sequence. The count of this clone is one. Its antigen is unknown. Nothing much larger sits one base from this clone, and base qualities are not available. Whole blood was collected in K2EDTA tubes by collaborating institutions according to the institutions' own protocols. For TCRbeta analysis, collaborator samples were shipped as frozen whole blood, as isolated PBMCs, or as DNA extracted from either sample type. The data stem from a study of blood T cell repertoires in COVID-19 (TCRdb year 2020). Concerning the study at large: The collaborator samples originated in the United States, Italy and Spain and spanned the acute and convalescent phases of COVID-19. The material from the prospective study consisted of cDNA or gDNA derived from T cells, B-cell-depleted T cells, or PBMCs. Subjects who had been exposed to COVID-19, were actively infected with it, or had recovered from it provided the deeply sampled blood TCRbeta repertoires that made up the dataset. The repertoires were released in a freely available public database intended as a resource for research on the immune response to SARS-CoV-2. The samples were drawn from the first 160 participants of the ongoing ImmuneRACE study and from under 1,500 subjects provided by 6 global collaborators. A de-identified subject ID, COVID-19 status, age in years and sex were almost always included in the sample metadata. Where HLA class I and class II types were available, the types were taken from metadata supplied by the sample provider, not from assay-based typing. What the study reported, not specific to this receptor: How much clinical and demographic metadata was included differed by source and by participant, and the metadata was provided uncurated.

CDR1 is given as KGHSH and CDR2 as LQKENI, both from the germline V gene. Trimming costs V 8 bases and J 9 bases, and their ends lie 19 bases apart. The CDR3, from cysteine to phenylalanine, totals 14 residues. Only the CDR3 portion is preserved as DNA: 42 bases, with reading frame beginning at the first base. The immunoSEQ Assay, a bias-controlled multiplex PCR, was used to amplify TCRbeta CDR3 regions from genomic DNA. From the authors' description of their analysis: The number of nucleated cells in each sample was estimated by amplification of reference gene primers within the assay. To quantify the absolute abundance of each unique TCRbeta CDR3 rearrangement, sequence reads were collapsed and filtered. For each sample, productive Simpson clonality was calculated as the square root of Simpson's diversity index across productive rearrangements. The table comes from immuneACCESS by way of TCRdb, which keeps in-frame sequences with V and J called. Part of the clones is missing from these tables; in studies checked, under half for an unresolved V gene and the rest for unknown reasons. D and trimming were read from the DNA, whereas the V and J calls and clone size are those reported in that table. This sample holds approximately 94,000 clones; 80% to 95% were observed only once. The leading ten clones occupy approximately 2% of the sample.

The chain joins TRBV18 to TRBJ1-4, with no reliable assignment of the D segment. The sequenced material came from peripheral blood. The sequence derives from a man aged 45-60 years with active COVID-19. The sequence in DNA is TGTGCCAGCCTGCCTGGTGAGGAATGGAAAAAACTGTTTTTT. Translated, it gives CASLPGEEWKKLFF. The CDR3 plus the reference TRBV18 and TRBJ1-4 genes for the other parts give the full variable domain: NAGVMQNPRHLVRRRGQEARLRCSPMKGHSHVYWYRQLPEEGLKFMVYLQKENIIDESGMPKERFSAEFPKEGPSILRIQQVVRGDSAAYFCASLPGEEWKKLFFGSGTQLSVL.